What follows is one T cell receptor beta chain and its context. The antigen remains undetermined. Losses at the gene ends were 5 bases for V and 2 bases for J; bases not matched to a gene: 10. From germline, CDR1 is MRHNA and CDR2 SNTAGT. This CDR3 is 17 amino acids long. The PCR had 60 Vbeta and 13 Jbeta primers. Here immunoSEQ multiplex PCR was the method, and the copy in TCRdb shows in-frame clones only, minus some. The table lists 130,000 or so clones, roughly 80% of them singletons, with around 3.7% in the top ten. The data were obtained in a study of cytomegalovirus exposure and HLA in healthy donors. The study's findings and limits: In vitro experiments confirmed that a few CMV-associated chains were specific for CMV antigens.

The gene calls are TRBV6-4 and TRBJ2-1; 9 positions match TRBD1. Material for sequencing was PBMCs. The origin of this receptor is a man between 25 and 39 years old in good health and CMV-seronegative. The CDR3 DNA reads as TGTGCCAGCAGTTTACAGGGGGCATCGGGCCCCTACAATGAGCAGTTCTTC. It encodes CASSLQGASGPYNEQFF.